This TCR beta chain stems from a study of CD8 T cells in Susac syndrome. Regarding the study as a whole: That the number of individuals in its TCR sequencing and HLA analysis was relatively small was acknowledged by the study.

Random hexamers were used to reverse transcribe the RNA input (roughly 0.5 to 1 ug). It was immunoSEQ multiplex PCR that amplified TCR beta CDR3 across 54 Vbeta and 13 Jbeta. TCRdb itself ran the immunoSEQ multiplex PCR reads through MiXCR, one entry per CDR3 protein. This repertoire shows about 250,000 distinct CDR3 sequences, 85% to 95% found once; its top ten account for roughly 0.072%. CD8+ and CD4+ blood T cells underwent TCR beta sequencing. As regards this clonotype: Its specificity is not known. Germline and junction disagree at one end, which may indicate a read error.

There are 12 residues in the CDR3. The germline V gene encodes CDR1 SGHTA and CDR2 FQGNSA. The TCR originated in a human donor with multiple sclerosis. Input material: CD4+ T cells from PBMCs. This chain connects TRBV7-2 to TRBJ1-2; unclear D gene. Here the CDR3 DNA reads TGTGCCAGCAGCTTAGCCGGCAGGTCGAGATCCTTC. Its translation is CASSLAGRSRSF.